The clone carrying this T cell receptor (beta chain) was observed at least ten times. Its antigen remains unknown. All of the sorted populations showed purity greater than 98%. Investigators reverse transcribed all isolated RNA, so they sequenced expressed TCRB transcripts. The repertoire was sequenced with immunoSEQ multiplex PCR; TCRdb's copy has only in-frame clones and lacks some. This table holds 150,000 to 200,000 clones, approximately 8.1% found once. This sample is drawn from a study of beta chain features in type 1 diabetes. J lost 7 bases, V lost 4 bases, and 7 bases had no gene match. Germline CDR1 reads SGHAT; CDR2 reads FQNNGV. The CDR3 totals 15 residues. General study results and limits: TCRB repertoires of naive, central memory and Treg cells appeared more similar among patients than among healthy donors. Researchers report that Type 1 diabetes patients had moderately but significantly shorter TCRB CDR3s across all four CD4+ subsets.

The sequence was obtained from a woman aged 40 to 50 with type 1 diabetes. The gene calls are TRBV11-2 and TRBJ2-2; 9 nucleotides align to TRBD1. The sequenced sample was central memory CD4+ T cells from blood. This chain's CDR3 is CASSSGQGSIGELFF. The CDR3 DNA reads as TGTGCCAGCAGCTCAGGACAGGGGTCAATCGGGGAGCTGTTTTTT.